The 29 T cell receptor beta chains below all came from one sample that was sequenced in a study of T-cell memory formation after mild COVID-19. A single record per CDR3 protein comes from TCRdb applying MiXCR to the 5' RACE reads. The repertoire holds around 300,000 distinct CDR3 sequences, with roughly an eighth as singletons. The sequenced sample was PBMCs or a T cell subset sorted from them (not recorded which). These receptors were obtained from a man aged 18 to 30 who had mild COVID-19 (a few samples of this study predate the infection). Cell type and time point are not known.

The chain is built from TRBV3-1 and TRBJ2-5; no clear D. Germline V gives CDR1 LGHDT, CDR2 YNNKEL (reference sequence). The length of the CDR3 is 13 residues. The V and J ends lost 0 bases and 7 bases respectively, with 9 bases between them. The CDR3 nucleotides are TGTGCCAGCAGCCAAGATCGGAGAGCGACCCAGTACTTC. This translates into CASSQDRRATQYF.

The sample holds a few counts of this clonotype. This chain links TRBV5-1 with TRBJ2-1; 8 bases line up with TRBD2. Germline V CDR1 and CDR2: SGHRS, YFSETQ. The CDR3 length is 15 residues. V was clipped by 4 bases and J by 8 bases; unmatched bases: 11. The CDR3 bases are TGCGCCAGCAGCCTCGGCGGGGCGGGGGGATATGAGCAGTTCTTC. Encoded protein: CASSLGGAGGYEQFF.

The chain combines TRBV6-2 or TRBV6-3 with TRBJ2-7; D call uncertain. The germline CDR1 and CDR2 sequences are MNHEY and SVGEGT. Trimming removed 5 bases at V and 3 bases at J, with 8 bases between. The CDR3 runs 12 residues. Here the CDR3 DNA reads TGTGCCAGCAGTACCTCATTCTACGAGCAGTACGTC. It specifies CASSTSFYEQYV.

The chain couples TRBV7-3 to TRBJ2-1; 9 bases align to TRBD2. CDR1 and CDR2 from the germline V gene are SGHTA and FQGTGA. The J segment lost 7 bases and the V segment lost 5 bases, leaving 3 bases of the junction unmatched. The CDR3 has 13 residues. CDR3 protein: CASSAGGQNEQFF. In DNA form, the CDR3 reads TGTGCCAGCAGCGCGGGGGGGCAGAATGAGCAGTTCTTC.

This clonotype was seen repeatedly, ten times or more. This rearrangement joins TRBV6-2 or TRBV6-3 to TRBJ2-7; either TRBD1 or TRBD2 may fit D (5 bases each). The CDR3 length is 14 residues. The V end lost 2 bases, the J end lost 2 bases, and 10 bases lay between the germline ends. Germline CDR1 is MNHEY and CDR2 is SVGEGT. The CDR3 sequence: CASSYGTTTYEQYV. The DNA of the CDR3 is TGTGCCAGCAGTTACGGGACGACTACCTACGAGCAGTACGTC.

The chain joins TRBV7-2 to TRBJ2-1, with TRBD2 identical over 11 bases. Per the germline V gene, CDR1 is SGHTA and CDR2 is FQGNSA. The CDR3 totals 17 residues. After removal of 5 bases from V and 8 bases from J, the junction contained 14 bases not matched to a gene. The CDR3 DNA sequence: TGTGCCAGCAGCGTTGTAGCGGGGGGGAGTTATTACGATGAGCAGTTCTTC. Encoded protein: CASSVVAGGSYYDEQFF.

V gene TRBV20-1 combines with J gene TRBJ2-7, with 10 bases that match TRBD2. The CDR3 totals 16 residues. V was clipped by 0 bases and J by 2 bases; unmatched bases: 7. The germline V gene encodes CDR1 DFQATT and CDR2 SNEGSKA (reference sequence). The CDR3: CSARDNSGGSPYEQYF. CDR3 DNA: TGCAGTGCTAGAGATAATAGCGGGGGGTCCCCCTACGAGCAGTACTTC.

V gene TRBV20-1 combines with J gene TRBJ2-3, with D maybe TRBD1 (5 bases). CDR3 length equals 17 residues. Germline CDR1 reads DFQATT; CDR2 reads SNEGSKA (reference sequence). The V end was cut by 2 bases, the J end by 4 bases, with 22 bases between. This chain's CDR3 is CSARIHRRIDLADTQYF. CDR3 nucleotides: TGCAGTGCTAGAATCCACAGGCGAATAGATCTTGCAGATACGCAGTATTTT.

This clonotype was seen ten or more times. V and J are TRBV4-1 and TRBJ2-2; 8 bases are shared with TRBD1. Trimming at V came to 5 bases and at J to 4 bases, leaving 3 bases not matched to a gene. Germline CDR1 is MGHRA and CDR2 is YSYEKL. The CDR3 is 14 amino acids. The CDR3 bases are TGCGCCAGCAGCTTAACAGGGGGCACCGGGGAGCTGTTTTTT. It yields the protein CASSLTGGTGELFF.

The chain combines TRBV5-1 with TRBJ1-2, with 7 bases lining up with TRBD1. CDR1 is SGHRS, CDR2 YFSETQ, per germline. Unmatched junction bases numbered 5, after V lost 1 base and J lost 8 bases. CDR3 length equals 13 residues. As DNA, the CDR3 is TGCGCCAGCAGCTTGCCAGGGGGTGAGGGCTACACCTTC. This codes for CASSLPGGEGYTF. Using reference TRBV5-1 and TRBJ1-2 for the parts outside the CDR3, the full variable domain is KAGVTQTPRYLIKTRGQQVTLSCSPISGHRSVSWYQQTPGQGLQFLFEYFSETQRNKGNFPGRFSGRQFSNSRSEMNVSTLELGDSALYLCASSLPGGEGYTFGSGTRLTVV.

This chain connects TRBV20-1 to TRBJ2-3; the D gene is possibly TRBD2 (6 bases). Germline CDR1 and CDR2: DFQATT and SNEGSKA (reference sequence). Trimming stripped 6 bases from V and 4 bases from J, with 29 bases between. The CDR3 totals 18 residues. Written as DNA, the CDR3 is TGCAGTGCAAGCAATTCCGGGACTCCCCGCCAGGGCGCAGATACGCAGTATTTT. Its translation: CSASNSGTPRQGADTQYF.

The chain joins TRBV9 to TRBJ1-1; D not certain. CDR3 size: 13 residues. Germline-derived CDR1 and CDR2 are SGDLS and YYNGEE. Between the trimmed V and J ends, which lost 0 bases and 4 bases, there was a span of 7 bases. Here the CDR3 reads CASSVGWGTEAFF. CDR3 coding DNA: TGTGCCAGCAGCGTAGGCTGGGGCACTGAAGCTTTCTTT.

This clonotype was seen more than once but under ten times. This chain joins TRBV27 and TRBJ2-6; tentatively, D is TRBD1 or TRBD2 (5 bases each). Germline lookup yields CDR1 MNHEY and CDR2 SMNVEV (reference sequence). Trimming pared 0 bases from V and 0 bases from J, leaving 12 bases between. The CDR3 runs 18 residues. The CDR3 DNA sequence: TGTGCCAGCAGTTTATCCCCGGGACGTAGCTCTGGGGCCAACGTCCTGACTTTC. The encoded protein is CASSLSPGRSSGANVLTF. The whole variable domain, filled in from reference TRBV27 and TRBJ2-6, reads EAQVTQNPRYLITVTGKKLTVTCSQNMNHEYMSWYRQDPGLGLRQIYYSMNVEVTDKGDVPEGYKVSRKEKRNFPLILESPSPNQTSLYFCASSLSPGRSSGANVLTFGAGSRLTVL.

This clonotype showed up just a few times. The chain links TRBV27 to TRBJ1-6, with D possibly TRBD1 on 6 matching bases. V was trimmed by 6 bases and J by 8 bases, leaving 20 bases between them. The CDR3 is 16 amino acids. In germline, CDR1 is MNHEY, CDR2 SMNVEV (reference sequence). The CDR3 loop is CASRSATLGAYSPLHF. The CDR3 DNA sequence: TGTGCCAGCAGATCCGCTACATTGGGGGCTTATTCACCCCTCCACTTT.

The chain combines TRBV6-1 with TRBJ2-5; D possibly corresponds to TRBD1 (6 bases). Germline-derived CDR1 and CDR2 are MNHNS and SASEGT. The V end was cut by 2 bases, the J end by 5 bases, with 21 bases between. The CDR3 consists of 17 residues. The chain's CDR3 is CASSENVLRGVTETQYF. The CDR3 region has the DNA TGTGCCAGCAGTGAAAACGTTCTCAGGGGAGTCACGGAGACCCAGTACTTC.

The chain recombines TRBV12-3 or TRBV12-4 with TRBJ2-1, with unresolved D. The V gene lost 4 bases and the J gene lost 0 bases, with 13 bases spanning the gap. This CDR3 has 16 amino acids. Written as DNA, the CDR3 is TGTGCCAGCAGTTCGTTACTACCTAGCTCCTACAATGAGCAGTTCTTC. Protein sequence: CASSSLLPSSYNEQFF.

This clonotype was found a few times. CDR3 loop: CASSPGQGDPTEQFF. CDR3 nucleotides: TGTGCCAGCAGCCCTGGACAGGGGGACCCTACTGAGCAGTTCTTC. The chain recombines TRBV7-2 with TRBJ2-1, with 10 bases aligning to TRBD1. Germline V gene data show CDR1 as SGHTA and CDR2 as FQGNSA. Losses at the gene ends were 5 bases for V and 9 bases for J; bases not matched to a gene: 10. CDR3 length equals 15 residues.

This clonotype was found a few times. The chain combines TRBV18 with TRBJ2-3, with D uncertain. The CDR3 spans 14 residues. Trimming cost V 3 bases and J 2 bases, with 9 bases left between them. Germline V gene lookup returns CDR1 KGHSH and CDR2 LQKENI. CDR3 in DNA: TGTGCCAGCTCACCGACCTCCCCCACAGATACGCAGTATTTT. Translating it yields CASSPTSPTDTQYF.

The table lists this clonotype with a few counts. The V call is TRBV12-3 or TRBV12-4, the J call TRBJ2-5; D assignment may be TRBD1 or TRBD2 (5 bases each). V lost 6 bases, J lost 6 bases, and 14 bases lay in between. This CDR3 is built from 13 residues. The CDR3 reads CASSLPGPQTQYF. The CDR3, as DNA: TGTGCCAGCAGCCTCCCGGGACCTCAGACCCAGTACTTC.

The chain combines TRBV15 with TRBJ2-7, with no clear D. CDR1 and CDR2 from the germline V gene are LNHNV and YYDKDF (reference sequence). This CDR3 is 13 amino acids long. V lost 5 bases, J lost 0 bases, and 8 bases lay in between. The CDR3 protein is CATSGRISYEQYV. The CDR3 DNA sequence: TGTGCCACCAGCGGACGGATCTCCTACGAGCAGTACGTC.

This clonotype was counted many times. This chain joins TRBV5-1 and TRBJ2-4; possible D gene TRBD1, 6 bases. The CDR3 runs to 14 residues. Trimming shortened V by 0 bases and J by 6 bases, and 10 bases separated the two germline ends. CDR1 and CDR2 from the germline V gene are SGHRS and YFSETQ. CDR3 loop: CASSLAGAGNIQYF. The DNA for the CDR3 is TGCGCCAGCAGCTTGGCAGGGGCTGGAAACATTCAGTACTTC.

The V and J genes are TRBV6-6 and TRBJ1-2, with D possibly matching TRBD1 (6 bases). V was trimmed by 5 bases and J by 4 bases, leaving 14 bases between them. In germline, CDR1 is MNHNY, CDR2 SVGAGI (reference sequence). This CDR3 has 14 residues. The CDR3 loop is CASSPRGALYGYTF. CDR3 coding DNA: TGTGCCAGCAGTCCCCGGGGGGCCCTCTATGGCTACACCTTC.

This clonotype occurred many times. A junction boundary mismatches the germline segment, possibly from a read error. The genes are TRBV5-1 and TRBJ2-7, with 9 nucleotides matching TRBD1. This CDR3 contains 15 residues. Germline V lookup: CDR1 SGHRS, CDR2 YFSETQ. The CDR3, as DNA: TGTGCCAGCAGCTTAGGGACAGGGCGGTCCTACGAGCAGTACTTC. This translates into CASSLGTGRSYEQYF.

This chain connects TRBV29-1 to TRBJ2-7, with TRBD2 matching 7 bases. V gave up 1 base and J gave up 3 bases; unmatched junction bases: 6. There are 14 residues in the CDR3. Germline V gene sequence: CDR1 SQVTM, CDR2 ANQGSEA. The DNA for the CDR3 is TGCAGCGTTGAAGGGGCTAGCGGCCTCTACGAGCAGTACTTC. This codes for CSVEGASGLYEQYF.

There are a few counts of this clonotype. The rearrangement joins TRBV19 to TRBJ1-5; D gene uncertain. Germline CDR1 and CDR2: LNHDA and SQIVND (reference sequence). The CDR3 loop spans 14 amino acids. V lost 3 bases and J lost 3, with 9 bases in between. The CDR3 spells CASSILLANQPQHF. In DNA, the CDR3 is TGTGCCAGTAGTATCCTTTTGGCCAATCAGCCCCAGCATTTT.

The genes are TRBV10-3 and TRBJ2-7, with D perhaps matching TRBD1 (5 bases). The CDR3 length is 13 residues. The V and J ends lost 11 bases and 2 bases respectively, with 16 bases between them. Germline CDR1 is ENHRY and CDR2 is SYGVKD. The CDR3: CAVLSTAAYEQYF. CDR3 DNA: TGTGCCGTTCTTTCGACAGCTGCCTACGAGCAGTACTTC.

This chain links TRBV5-4 with TRBJ2-5; D uncertain. V lost 0 bases, J lost 13 bases, and 13 bases lay in between. This CDR3 has 12 amino acids. CDR1 and CDR2 from the germline V gene are SGHNT and YYREEE (reference sequence). The CDR3 nucleotides read TGTGCCAGCAGCTTGGCCGGCGGCGGACCGTACTTC. Translated: CASSLAGGGPYF.

J is TRBJ2-7 and V is TRBV15, with 8 positions matching TRBD1. This CDR3 contains 15 residues. V dropped 4 bases and J dropped 6; count of bases not matched to a gene: 11. CDR1 and CDR2 from the germline V gene are LNHNV and YYDKDF (reference sequence). This chain's CDR3 is CATSTRQGKFGEQYF. DNA of the CDR3: TGTGCCACCAGCACCAGACAGGGGAAGTTCGGCGAGCAGTACTTC. Based on the CDR3 plus reference TRBV15 and TRBJ2-7, the full variable domain is DAMVIQNPRYQVTQFGKPVTLSCSQTLNHNVMYWYQQKSSQAPKLLFHYYDKDFNNEADTPDNFQSRRPNTSFCFLDIRSPGLGDTAMYLCATSTRQGKFGEQYFGPGTRLTVT.

This clonotype was detected a few times. The chain carries TRBV27 and TRBJ2-7; the D gene is possibly TRBD2 (5 bases). V was shortened by 2 bases and J by 1 base, with 12 bases between the two germline ends. This CDR3 has 15 residues. Germline lookup yields CDR1 MNHEY and CDR2 SMNVEV (reference sequence). Written as DNA, the CDR3 is TGTGCCAGCAGTTTAATGACGGGGTCGTCCTACGAGCAGTACTTC. Residues: CASSLMTGSSYEQYF.